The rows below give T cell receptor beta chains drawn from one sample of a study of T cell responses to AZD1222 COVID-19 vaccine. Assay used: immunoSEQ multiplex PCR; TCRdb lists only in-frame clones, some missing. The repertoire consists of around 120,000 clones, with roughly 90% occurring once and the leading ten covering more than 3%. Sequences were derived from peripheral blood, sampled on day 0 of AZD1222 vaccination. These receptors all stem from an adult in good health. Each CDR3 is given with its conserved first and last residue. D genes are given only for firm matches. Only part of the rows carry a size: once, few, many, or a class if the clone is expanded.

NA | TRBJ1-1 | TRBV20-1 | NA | CSASRGGGVAEAFF | TGCAGTGCTAGTAGGGGCGGGGGAGTAGCTGAAGCTTTCTTT
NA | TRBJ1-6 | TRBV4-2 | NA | CASSQKAGFWEFPSPLHF | TGTGCCAGCAGCCAAAAAGCGGGGTTTTGGGAATTCCCCTCACCCCTCCACTTT
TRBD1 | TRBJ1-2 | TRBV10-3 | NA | CAIRGTESLYGYTF | TGTGCCATCCGGGGGACAGAGAGTCTCTATGGCTACACCTTC
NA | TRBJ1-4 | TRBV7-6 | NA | CASSLGSIATNEKLFF | TGTGCCAGCAGCTTAGGTTCCATTGCAACTAATGAAAAACTGTTTTTT
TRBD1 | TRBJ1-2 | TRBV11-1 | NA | CASSFGQGYGYTF | TGTGCCAGCAGCTTTGGACAGGGATATGGCTACACCTTC
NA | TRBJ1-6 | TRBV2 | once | CASILRENSPLHF | TGTGCCAGCATTCTCAGGGAGAATTCACCCCTCCACTTT
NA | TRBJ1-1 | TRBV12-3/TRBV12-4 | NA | CASSLKGDTEAFF | TGTGCCAGCAGTTTAAAGGGAGACACTGAAGCTTTCTTT
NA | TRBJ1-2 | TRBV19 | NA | CASSIGGASGYTF | TGTGCCAGTAGTATTGGGGGGGCCTCTGGCTACACCTTC
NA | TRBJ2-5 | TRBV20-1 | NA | CSARKIMAQYF | TGCAGTGCTAGAAAGATCATGGCCCAGTACTTC
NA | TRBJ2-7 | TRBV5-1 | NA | CASSLALIAGGAYEQYF | TGCGCCAGCAGCTTGGCCCTTATTGCAGGGGGGGCCTACGAGCAGTACTTC
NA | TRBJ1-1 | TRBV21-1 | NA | CASSRGAQNRDTEAFF | TGTGCCAGCAGCAGAGGGGCGCAGAATAGGGACACTGAAGCTTTCTTT